This T cell receptor beta chain was identified during a study of early T cells in non-severe SARS-CoV-2 infection. Tagging with unique molecular identifiers was applied to individual cDNA molecules. TCRdb processed the 5' RACE reads anew with MiXCR; each CDR3 protein has one entry. This table has roughly 64,000 distinct CDR3 sequences, about 10% appearing once. The CDR3 length is 13 residues. The V end was cut by 4 bases, the J end by 2 bases, with 9 bases between. Germline-derived CDR1 and CDR2 are SNHLY and FYNNEI. This sequence originates from an adult who was a healthcare worker with PCR-confirmed SARS-CoV-2 infection or an uninfected control (not recorded which). This rearrangement joins TRBV2 to TRBJ2-7; unclear D gene. Sequencing was performed on whole blood, taken at baseline. Written as DNA, the CDR3 is TGTGCCAGCAGTGGACCGCCTCCCTACGAGCAGTACTTC. Amino acids: CASSGPPPYEQYF.